This is a list of T cell receptor beta chains from one sample in a study of blood T cell repertoires in COVID-19. Generated by immunoSEQ multiplex PCR, the TCRdb table keeps only in-frame clones and is missing some. Among a few hundred thousand clones, almost 85% were seen once, and the ten largest hold about 15%. Sequencing was done on a sample of PBMCs or T cells enriched from blood (not recorded which). The receptors here all came from a man aged 35-49 years who had recovered from COVID-19. Both conserved end residues are part of each CDR3.

v_gene	j_gene	CDR3aa
TRBV28	TRBJ1-2	CASTRVGGYTF
TRBV7-8	TRBJ2-1	CASSLEGRTYNEQFF
TRBV7-3	TRBJ1-1	CASSPGRTGGGAFF
TRBV6-7	TRBJ2-5	CASRSGQGGETQYF
TRBV4-3	TRBJ1-4	CASSLRWGQTNEKLFF
TRBV5-1	TRBJ1-2	CASSLGQSNYGYTF
TRBV28	TRBJ2-7	CASSPGTSGRATYEQYF
TRBV2	TRBJ2-5	CASSEVAQETQYF
TRBV5-6	TRBJ1-2	CASRLDRIGYTF
TRBV14	TRBJ2-7	CASSLTGQGSYEQYF
TRBV5-1	TRBJ2-7	CASSLGLDYEQYF
TRBV6-5	TRBJ2-7	CASSYSRNTYEQYF
TRBV28	TRBJ2-1	CASSSVLNEQFF
TRBV19	TRBJ1-1	CASRREGTDLEAFF
TRBV9	TRBJ1-3	CASSAAAFSGNTIYF
TRBV28	TRBJ2-1	CASGKWGQGVNEQFF
TRBV29-1	TRBJ1-2	CSVVLAAPYGYTF
TRBV28	TRBJ2-7	CASSLSAGGPFPYEQYF
TRBV10-3	TRBJ1-1	CASAREGNTEAFF
TRBV5-1	TRBJ1-6	CASSLPGQGDSPLHF
TRBV5-5	TRBJ2-2	CASLPTGVNTGELFF
TRBV7-9	TRBJ1-2	CASSPRRDRASNYGYTF
TRBV4-2	TRBJ1-1	CASSQPSGDTEAFF
TRBV19	TRBJ2-1	CASSIWGGPEHEQFF
TRBV7-9	TRBJ2-7	CASSLDGGYEQYF
TRBV5-1	TRBJ1-6	CASSPSKGGSYNSPLHF
TRBV19	TRBJ1-3	CASSIGPSATHGNTIYF
TRBV6-5	TRBJ1-2	CASRGTGVSYGYTF
TRBV4-3	TRBJ2-7	CASSQGRGGGYEQYF
TRBV11-2	TRBJ2-5	CASSLLTQETQYF
TRBV28	TRBJ2-2	CASSPGVTGELFF
TRBV19	TRBJ1-4	CASRGQIFNEKLFF
TRBV5-1	TRBJ2-7	CASSLEYSPFTYEQYF
TRBV7-3	TRBJ1-6	CASGQGPNSPLHF
TRBV5-1	TRBJ2-1	CASSLASGRAYNEQFF
TRBV24-1	TRBJ1-1	CATSDPGGNTEAFF
TRBV7-2	TRBJ1-2	CASSYRGGDGYTF
TRBV30	TRBJ1-6	CAWRVKGVPYNSPLHF
TRBV7-9	TRBJ1-4	CASSLRPGQGSTNEKLFF
TRBV28	TRBJ1-1	CAAQGRVNTEAFF
TRBV5-6	TRBJ2-7	CASSAQTSGGFEQYF